This T cell receptor beta chain is from a study of blood T cell repertoires in COVID-19. Overall study context: Samples came from the United States, Italy and Spain, spanning acute and convalescent COVID-19.

Authors' methods: Reference gene primer amplification yielded estimated nucleated cell counts. Libraries were prepared by immunoSEQ multiplex PCR; TCRdb keeps only in-frame clonotypes and omits some of them. V and J calls and clone size are copied from that table; D and trimming were computed from the DNA. The data hold fewer than 350,000 clones, with approximately 90% observed a single time. The sample holds a few counts of this clone. Participant ages covered about 18 to 100 years across 20 to 25 US areas. Germline V CDR1 and CDR2: MNHEY, SMNVEV (reference sequence). The CDR3 is 15 amino acids. V lost 7 bases and J lost 1, with 16 bases in between.

This clonotype originated in a woman aged 40 to 50 with acute COVID-19. Material: PBMCs or T cells enriched from blood (not recorded which). The V gene is TRBV27, the J gene TRBJ1-1, with D possibly matching TRBD1 (6 bases). In nucleotides, the CDR3 is TGTGCCAGCATAGGGTATGCAGGGGCGAACACTGAAGCTTTCTTT. This encodes CASIGYAGANTEAFF.